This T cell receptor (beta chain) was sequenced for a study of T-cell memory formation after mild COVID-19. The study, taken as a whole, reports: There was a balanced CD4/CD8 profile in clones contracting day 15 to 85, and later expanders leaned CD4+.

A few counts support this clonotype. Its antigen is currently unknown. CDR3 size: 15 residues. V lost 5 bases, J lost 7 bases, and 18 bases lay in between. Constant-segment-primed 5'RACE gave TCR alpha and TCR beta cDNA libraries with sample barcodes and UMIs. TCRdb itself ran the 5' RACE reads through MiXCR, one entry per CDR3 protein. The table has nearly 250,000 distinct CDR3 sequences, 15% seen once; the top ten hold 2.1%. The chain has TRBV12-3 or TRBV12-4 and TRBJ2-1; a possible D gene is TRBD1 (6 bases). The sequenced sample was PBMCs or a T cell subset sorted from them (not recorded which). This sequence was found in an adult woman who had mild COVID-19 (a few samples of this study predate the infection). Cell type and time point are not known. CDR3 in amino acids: CASSSKHRARNEQFF. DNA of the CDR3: TGTGCCAGCAGTAGTAAACACAGGGCAAGGAATGAGCAGTTCTTC.